The entry below describes one T cell receptor beta chain. Its antigen is currently unknown. These data belong to a study of neurological immune-mediated disorders. Each TCR transcript was tagged with a 10-nucleotide random UMI during 5'RACE. A single record per CDR3 protein comes from TCRdb applying MiXCR to the 5' RACE reads. This sample carries under 100,000 distinct CDR3 sequences, approximately 13% of them seen once, and the ten largest clones take 5%. Points from the study as a whole: The absence of any CDR3 amino acid sequence shared by expanded clones across subjects suggests that repertoires were private in all groups. Levels of TCR clonal expansion peaked in HTLV-1-associated myelopathy and reached their lowest in multiple sclerosis, under those of healthy controls.

Time point noted: longitudinal time-point 2. A total of 2 million PBMCs stored at -80 degrees C provided the unsorted libraries. The source of this sequence is a female donor with HTLV-1-associated myelopathy (HAM/TSP). The source material was PBMCs.

The CDR3 nucleotides read TGCAGTGCCCCTGGGCAGGGCCAAGAGACCCAGTACTTC. The encoded protein is CSAPGQGQETQYF. The chain carries TRBV20-1 and TRBJ2-5; tentative D call: TRBD1 (5 bases). Between the trimmed V and J ends, which lost 6 bases and 1 base, there was a span of 12 bases. CDR3 length: 13 residues. Per germline, CDR1 DFQATT and CDR2 SNEGSKA (reference sequence).